These 14 T cell receptor beta chains share one sample of origin, sequenced in a study of radiation and T cells in renal cell carcinoma. The time point is: baseline pretreatment blood. Treatment described: 15 Gy SBRT to primary tumor, nephrectomy 4 weeks later. Some clones are missing from TCRdb's copy, which holds only in-frame ones; the method was immunoSEQ multiplex PCR. The repertoire has about 160,000 clones, about 87% of them found once; the top ten carry around 4.4%. The sequencing here drew on blood, taken from a patient whose treatment included radiotherapy and nephrectomy. These receptors came from a woman in her 70s with renal cell carcinoma.

The V call is TRBV29-1, the J call TRBJ2-2, with TRBD1 matching over 7 bases. After removal of 7 bases from V and 3 bases from J, the junction contained 8 bases not matched to a gene. This CDR3 comprises 14 residues. Germline V gene sequence: CDR1 SQVTM, CDR2 ANQGSEA. The CDR3 nucleotides read TGCAGCGGGTCCCACAGGGGACACACCGGGGAGCTGTTTTTT. Its protein product is CSGSHRGHTGELFF.

This rearrangement joins TRBV23-1 to TRBJ1-5, with D maybe TRBD1 (5 bases). TRBV23-1 is an ORF; its function is uncertain. This CDR3 region has 17 residues. Between the trimmed V and J ends, which lost 1 base and 6 bases, there was a span of 19 bases. The CDR3 region is CASSQYDGGGRIQPQHF. The CDR3 bases are TGCGCCAGCAGTCAATACGACGGGGGTGGGCGGATTCAGCCCCAGCATTTT.

The chain carries TRBV30 and TRBJ1-2; D not resolved. The length of the CDR3 is 12 residues. The germline V and J ends were trimmed by 4 bases and 11 bases, with 17 bases remaining between them. In germline, CDR1 is GTSNPN, CDR2 SVGIG (reference sequence). The CDR3 DNA reads TGTGCCTGGACTCCTACGGACTCACCTTACACCTTC. As protein: CAWTPTDSPYTF.

The CDR3 nucleotides are TGCGCCAGCAGCTTTTATCTCATCGGCACTGAAGCTTTCTTT. It translates to CASSFYLIGTEAFF. The chain carries TRBV5-1 and TRBJ1-1, with D uncertain. The germline V and J ends were trimmed by 2 bases and 4 bases, with 12 bases remaining between them. CDR1 and CDR2 from the germline V gene are SGHRS and YFSETQ. This CDR3 is 14 amino acids long.

In this sample, this clone turned up once. The J gene is TRBJ1-5, the V gene TRBV2; 7 bases match TRBD1. J gave up 7 bases and V 5 bases, and 5 bases lay outside the gene matches. The CDR3 covers 13 residues. CDR1 and CDR2 from the germline V gene are SNHLY and FYNNEI. In DNA, the CDR3 is TGTGCCAGCAGTCTTGACAGGGCCCAGCCCCAGCATTTT. Its translation is CASSLDRAQPQHF.

Only a few counts were recorded for this clone. CDR3 DNA: TGTGCCAGCAGCCCCGGGAGAATTGGGACTGAAGCTTTCTTT. This translates into CASSPGRIGTEAFF. The chain carries TRBV7-6 and TRBJ1-1; D is ambiguous. V lost 5 bases and J lost 5, with 15 bases in between. This CDR3 spans 14 amino acids. The germline V gene has CDR1 SGHVS and CDR2 FNYEAQ. The full variable domain, in which reference TRBV7-6 and TRBJ1-1 provide the parts outside the CDR3, is GAGVSQSPRYKVTKRGQDVALRCDPISGHVSLYWYRQALGQGPEFLTYFNYEAQQDKSGLPNDRFSAERPEGSISTLTIQRTEQRDSAMYRCASSPGRIGTEAFFGQGTRLTVV.

V usage is TRBV5-1 and J usage is TRBJ2-7; D call uncertain. The CDR3 has 13 amino acids. The V end was cut by 0 bases, the J end by 9 bases, with 13 bases between. Germline CDR1 SGHRS, CDR2 YFSETQ. CDR3 region: CASSLGAPSGQYF. The CDR3 nucleotides are TGCGCCAGCAGCTTGGGTGCCCCATCCGGGCAGTACTTC.

V gene TRBV11-2 combines with J gene TRBJ1-1; the D is unclear. V lost 3 bases, J lost 1 base, and 6 bases lay in between. The CDR3 has 13 amino acids. Germline CDR1 SGHAT, CDR2 FQNNGV. CDR3 loop: CASSFSANTEAFF. The CDR3, as DNA: TGTGCCAGCAGCTTTTCGGCGAACACTGAAGCTTTCTTT.

Only a few counts were recorded for this clone. The V call is TRBV7-6, the J call TRBJ2-3; either TRBD1 or TRBD2 may supply D (6 bases each). Germline CDR1 and CDR2: SGHVS and FNYEAQ. The V and J ends lost 8 bases and 2 bases respectively, with 14 bases between them. This CDR3 has 14 amino acids. The CDR3 nucleotides are TGTGCCAGCCTTAGGGGGGCCCCCACAGATACGCAGTATTTT. Amino acid sequence: CASLRGAPTDTQYF.

The V and J genes are TRBV5-1 and TRBJ1-2; maybe TRBD1 (6 bases). V was pared by 0 bases and J by 6 bases, with 15 bases between. CDR1 is SGHRS and CDR2 is YFSETQ in the germline V gene. This CDR3 spans 15 amino acids. Here the CDR3 DNA reads TGCGCCAGCAGCTTGGTATCGGGGGGGCGCGATGGCTACACCTTC. This gives the protein CASSLVSGGRDGYTF.

The chain is built from TRBV30 and TRBJ1-5; no clear D. CDR1 GTSNPN and CDR2 SVGIG come from the germline V gene (reference sequence). The CDR3 contains 13 residues. Trimming took 2 bases from V and 3 from J, leaving 8 bases between them. DNA of the CDR3: TGTGCCTGGAGTCCCCATTCCAATCAGCCCCAGCATTTT. It specifies CAWSPHSNQPQHF.

This chain links TRBV27 with TRBJ2-7, with unresolved D. Trimming took off 6 bases at V and 2 bases at J, with 17 bases between the two ends. The CDR3 extends over 15 amino acids. Germline CDR1 reads MNHEY; CDR2 reads SMNVEV (reference sequence). This CDR3 reads CASRRARALTYEQYF. For the CDR3, the DNA is TGTGCCAGCAGAAGAGCCCGGGCTCTTACCTACGAGCAGTACTTC.

The chain is built from TRBV19 and TRBJ1-2; 10 bases line up with TRBD1. The CDR3 consists of 16 residues. The germline CDR1 and CDR2 sequences are LNHDA and SQIVND (reference sequence). The V gene end was trimmed by 6 bases and the J gene end by 4 bases; junction bases not matched to a gene: 11. In nucleotides, the CDR3 is TGTGCCAGTAGCCCCAGGACAGGGGGAAATTTCTATGGCTACACCTTC. Amino acid sequence: CASSPRTGGNFYGYTF.

V usage is TRBV4-2 and J usage is TRBJ1-4; 12 nucleotides line up with TRBD1. This CDR3 has 17 amino acids. Germline lookup yields CDR1 LGHNA and CDR2 YNFKEQ. With 0 bases clipped from V and 6 bases from J, the junction kept 5 bases outside the gene matches. CDR3 sequence (DNA): TGTGCCAGCAGCCAAGAGGGGACAGGGGGCAGGTATGAAAAACTGTTTTTT. Amino acid sequence: CASSQEGTGGRYEKLFF.